This TCR beta chain came from a study of T cells in Graves' hyperthyroidism and ophthalmopathy (dated by TCRdb to between 2018 and 2021). Context from the whole study: Peripheral blood samples were taken at the time of initial diagnosis, prior to any treatment. To identify distinguishing TCR V-J signatures, a discovery cohort of 100 patients was used, comprising 43 with Graves' ophthalmopathy and 57 with stable Graves' hyperthyroidism. Whether ophthalmopathy could be predicted prospectively was tested in an independent validation cohort made up of under 20 hyperthyroidism patients plus 17 patients who later progressed to ophthalmopathy. The 100 or so discovery patients were randomly split 7:3 into training and test sets. Thyroid tissue and blood T-cell repertoires from six Graves' hyperthyroidism patients were also compared in the study. After sampling, hyperthyroidism patients received methimazole starting at 30 mg daily, and ophthalmopathy patients received high-dose intravenous methylprednisolone. The paper describes TCR Vbeta CDR3 sequencing of 140 or so peripheral blood samples, made up of 40 to 45 ophthalmopathy patients, approximately 73 hyperthyroidism patients and some 17 progressor patients.

In the ophthalmopathy patients, disease was moderately to severely active, with a Clinical Activity Score of 3 or more, a NOSPECS grade of 4 or more, and a duration of less than 3 months. The study excluded patients with uncontrolled infections, other autoimmune diseases, pregnancy or lactation. Diagnoses were established on the basis of clinical symptoms, serum thyroxine and TRAb, thyroid ultrasound, and orbital computed tomography. PBMCs were separated from about 10 ml of fresh peripheral blood using Ficoll-Paque density gradient centrifugation. Trizol reagent was used to extract total RNA, and RNA quality was then checked on an Agilent 2100 Bioanalyzer. Findings and caveats that apply to the study as a whole: In cross-validation, a model built on a 13 V-J signature told ophthalmopathy apart from stable hyperthyroidism with over 85% sensitivity and approximately 84% specificity, and in testing the same model reached 80%/75%. Blood samples also contained most of the expanded thyroid clonotypes (frequency above 0.001), which suggests that blood repertoires may reflect thyroid immune responses. During validation, the model predicted progression to ophthalmopathy a median of approximately 6 months ahead of onset, with approximately 70% sensitivity and roughly 72% specificity. No statistical method was used to set the sample size in advance, and investigators knew the group allocation.

The TCR beta CDR3 regions were amplified from RNA transcripts. A first-round RT-PCR of the TCR CDR3 used the HTBI primer set with the Qiagen OneStep RT-PCR kit. Libraries were constructed in a second round of multiplex PCR, after which size selection and purification were carried out. Sequencing of the libraries was done on an Illumina HiSeq2000 using paired-end 100 bp reads. In the paper's pipeline: Raw data were processed with SOAPnuke, discarding reads with adapters, uncalled bases, mean Phred below 15, or no exact constant-primer or identifier match. COPE v1.2.5 was used to merge high-quality paired reads, and clonotypes were defined as unique nucleotide sequences. MiTCR v1.1 was used to align clonotypes to the IMGT TRBV, TRBD and TRBJ reference segments. Only V-J combinations with frequency above 0.0001, covering about 99% of repertoires, were analysed. A TCS score was defined as the ratio between F50 (clonal expansion) and ExV (chaos), using BLOSUM62-based TCRdist between CDR3 peptides within each V-J. Welch's t-statistics and random forest reduced roughly 530 V-J features to 10 to 15, which were used in a naive Bayes classifier (R e1071). TCRdb handled the public reads itself, with Q25 trimming in fastp and clone calling in MiXCR, and kept productive beta chains. For every CDR3 protein sequence, its rows merge into one entry that carries the most common genes and DNA. The V and J calls come from TCRdb's annotation, not from the publication. Recorded for this sample are about 640,000 distinct CDR3 sequences; around 21% of them occurred a single time. The ten largest clones add up to around a third of the sample.

Trimming at the junction amounts to 1 base on V and 0 bases on J, and the germline ends lie 11 bases apart. The CDR3 measures 15 amino acids from cysteine to phenylalanine. Of the read, only the CDR3 DNA is kept; its 45 bases are in frame from base 1. Sequences DFQATT (CDR1) and SNEGSKA (CDR2) are obtained from the germline V gene (reference sequence). Regarding this clonotype: No antigen is known for it. Nothing much larger sits one base from this clone, and base qualities are not available.

Sequencing was performed on blood. The sequence derives from a man aged 25-45 years with Graves' ophthalmopathy. The chain couples TRBV20-1 to TRBJ2-3; a tentative D call is TRBD2 (5 bases match). The sequenced DNA: TGCAGTGCTAGAGGACCAGCGGAAAGCACAGATACGCAGTATTTT. Its translation reads: CSARGPAESTDTQYF.